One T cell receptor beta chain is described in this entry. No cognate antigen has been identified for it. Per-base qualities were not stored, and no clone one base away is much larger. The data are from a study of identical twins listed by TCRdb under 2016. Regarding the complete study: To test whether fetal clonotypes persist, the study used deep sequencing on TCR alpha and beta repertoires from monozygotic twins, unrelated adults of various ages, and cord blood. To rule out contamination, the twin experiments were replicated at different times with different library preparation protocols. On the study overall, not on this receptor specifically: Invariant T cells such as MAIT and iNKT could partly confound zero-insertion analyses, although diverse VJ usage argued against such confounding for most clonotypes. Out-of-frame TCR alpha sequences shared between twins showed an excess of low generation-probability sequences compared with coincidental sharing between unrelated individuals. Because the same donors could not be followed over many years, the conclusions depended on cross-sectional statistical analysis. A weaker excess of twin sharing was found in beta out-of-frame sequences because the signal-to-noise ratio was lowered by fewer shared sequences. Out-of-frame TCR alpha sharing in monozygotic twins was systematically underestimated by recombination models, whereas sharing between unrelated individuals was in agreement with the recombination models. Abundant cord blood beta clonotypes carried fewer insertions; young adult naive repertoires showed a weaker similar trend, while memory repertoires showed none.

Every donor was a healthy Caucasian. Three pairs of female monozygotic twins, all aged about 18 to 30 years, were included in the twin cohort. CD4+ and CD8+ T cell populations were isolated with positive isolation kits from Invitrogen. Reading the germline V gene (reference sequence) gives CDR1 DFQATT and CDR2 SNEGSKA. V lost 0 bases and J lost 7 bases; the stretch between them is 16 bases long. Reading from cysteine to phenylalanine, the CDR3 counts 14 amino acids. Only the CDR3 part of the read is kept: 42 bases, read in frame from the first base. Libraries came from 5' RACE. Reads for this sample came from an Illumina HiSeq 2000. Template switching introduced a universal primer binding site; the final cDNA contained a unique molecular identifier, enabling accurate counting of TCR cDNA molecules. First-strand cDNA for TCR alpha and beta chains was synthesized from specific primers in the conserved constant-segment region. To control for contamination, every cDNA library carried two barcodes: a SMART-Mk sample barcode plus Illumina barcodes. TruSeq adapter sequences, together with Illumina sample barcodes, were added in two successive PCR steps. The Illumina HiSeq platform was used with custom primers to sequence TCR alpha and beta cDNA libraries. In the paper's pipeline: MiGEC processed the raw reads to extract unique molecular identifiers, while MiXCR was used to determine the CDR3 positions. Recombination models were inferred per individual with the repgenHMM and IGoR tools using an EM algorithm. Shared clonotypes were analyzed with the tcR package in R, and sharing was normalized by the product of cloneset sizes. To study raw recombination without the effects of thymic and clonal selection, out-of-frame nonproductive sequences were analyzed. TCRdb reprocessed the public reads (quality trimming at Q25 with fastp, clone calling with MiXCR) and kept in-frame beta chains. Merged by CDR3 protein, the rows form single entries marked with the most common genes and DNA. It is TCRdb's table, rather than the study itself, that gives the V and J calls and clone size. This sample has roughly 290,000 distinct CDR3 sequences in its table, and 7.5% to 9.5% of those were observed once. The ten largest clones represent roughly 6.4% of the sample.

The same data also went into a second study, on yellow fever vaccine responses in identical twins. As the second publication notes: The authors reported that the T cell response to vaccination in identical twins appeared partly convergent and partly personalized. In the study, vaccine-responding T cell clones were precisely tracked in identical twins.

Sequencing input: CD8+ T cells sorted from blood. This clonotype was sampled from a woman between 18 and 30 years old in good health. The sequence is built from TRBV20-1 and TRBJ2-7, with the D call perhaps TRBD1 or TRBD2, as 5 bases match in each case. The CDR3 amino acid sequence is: CSARDLGTPLEQYF. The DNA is TGCAGTGCTAGAGATTTGGGGACCCCCCTTGAGCAGTACTTC.